The clone carrying this T cell receptor beta chain occurred many times. What it binds is not known. Trimming cost V 5 bases and J 6 bases, with 11 bases left between them. CDR1 MNHEY and CDR2 SMNVEV come from the germline V gene (reference sequence). This CDR3 contains 12 residues. TCRdb reprocessed the PCR reads via MiXCR and lists one record per CDR3 protein. The sample consists of about 35,000 distinct CDR3 sequences, 15% to 20% of them appearing once. The data derive from a study of molecular identifiers for immune sequencing clone quantification. Study outcomes and limitations: Naive cells had under 1% of molecules in clones above 20 RNA copies, effectors over 97%.

Sorted cell numbers of 20,000 to 1,000,000, with 10%, 30% or 50% RNA, served as input for naive CD8 libraries. The origin of this receptor is a human donor in good health. Some libraries in this study had Jurkat cell RNA spiked in. The specimen was naive CD8+ T cells from blood, with Jurkat cell RNA spiked in. Described subset: FACS-sorted CD8+CD4-CCR7+CD45RA+ naive T cells. The V gene is TRBV27, the J gene TRBJ2-7; D possibly corresponds to TRBD1 (6 bases). The CDR3 here is CASSPRGGEQYF. CDR3 nucleotide sequence: TGTGCCAGCAGTCCCCGAGGGGGCGAGCAGTACTTC.